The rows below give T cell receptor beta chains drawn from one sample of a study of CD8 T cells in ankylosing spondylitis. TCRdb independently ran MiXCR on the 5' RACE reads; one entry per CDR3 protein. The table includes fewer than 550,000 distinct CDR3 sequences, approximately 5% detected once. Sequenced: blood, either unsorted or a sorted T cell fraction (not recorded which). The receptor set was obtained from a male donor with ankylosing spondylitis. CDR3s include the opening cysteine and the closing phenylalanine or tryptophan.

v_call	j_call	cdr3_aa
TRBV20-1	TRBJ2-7	CSARGGGQGRSYEQYF
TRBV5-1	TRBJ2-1	CASSLTSGGLTYNEQFF
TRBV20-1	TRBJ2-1	CSASVLVGEQFF
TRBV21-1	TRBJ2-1	CASSKERSGSPSNEQFF
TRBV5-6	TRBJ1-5	CASSLGRGGPQPQHF
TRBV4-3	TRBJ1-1	CASSQGQGGTGRGTFF
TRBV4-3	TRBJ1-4	CASSQDLKTENEKLFF
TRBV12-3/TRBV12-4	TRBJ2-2	CASSLRGNTGELFF
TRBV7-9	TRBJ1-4	CASSLESWDGNEKLFF
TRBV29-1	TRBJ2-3	CSLRDGYTDTQYF
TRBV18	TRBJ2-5	CASSPTSAYQETQYF
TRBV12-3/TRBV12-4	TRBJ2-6	CASRPTWGSLSGANVLTF
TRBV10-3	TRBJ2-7	CAISTAGDRGGEQYF
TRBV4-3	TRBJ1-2	CASSPARDDYGYTF
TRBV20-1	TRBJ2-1	CSARDHRGQRGYNEQFF
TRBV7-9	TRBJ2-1	CASSLGGVSSYNEQFF
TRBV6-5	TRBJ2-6	CASSPSTGSSGANVLTF
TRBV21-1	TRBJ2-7	CASSKEVERYEQYF
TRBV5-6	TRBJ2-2	CASSKLDRGGTGELFF
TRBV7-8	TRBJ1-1	CASSPRGWNTEAFF
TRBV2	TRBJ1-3	CASSDWGGTGNTIYF
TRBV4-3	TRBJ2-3	CASSQVALAGGTDTQYF